This T cell receptor beta chain was sequenced during a study of shared clonotypes between healthy human individuals. CDR1 and CDR2 from the germline V gene are SGHNT and YYREEE (reference sequence). The CDR3 runs to 13 residues. V shed 0 bases and J shed 6 bases, with 9 bases lying between them. The assay was run at deep level. Only in-frame clones appear in the TCRdb table, and some are missing; sequencing was by immunoSEQ multiplex PCR. This sample has 950,000 to 1,300,000 clones, with roughly 80% found just once. The V call is TRBV5-4, the J call TRBJ1-2; no clear D. Material for sequencing was memory CD4+ T cells sorted from blood. Subset specified: CD45RA-negative fraction. This sequence was found in a man aged 18 to 30 in good health. In nucleotides, the CDR3 is TGTGCCAGCAGCTTGGTAGTCGCAAATGGCTACACCTTC. Residues: CASSLVVANGYTF.